These 15 T cell receptor beta chains originate from one sample sequenced in a study of CD8 T cells in Susac syndrome. After extraction with the RNeasy kit, roughly 0.45 to 1 ug of the RNA was reverse transcribed using random hexamers. TCRdb redid the calling of the immunoSEQ multiplex PCR reads with MiXCR, one entry per CDR3 protein. Of about 53,000 distinct CDR3 sequences listed, over 90% are singletons. Sequencing was carried out using CD8+ T cells from PBMCs. The receptors shown here come from a human donor with Susac syndrome.

The CDR3 loop reads CASSLALGNYGYTF. The CDR3 DNA is TGTGCCAGCAGTTTAGCTTTGGGTAACTATGGCTACACCTTC. The chain uses TRBV12-3 or TRBV12-4 and TRBJ1-2; D is unresolved. The V gene lost 0 bases and the J gene lost 1 base, with 6 bases spanning the gap. This CDR3 region has 14 residues.

The chain has TRBV7-7 and TRBJ2-7, with 7 bases fitting TRBD1. With V trimmed by 3 bases and J by 5 bases, 4 bases remained unmatched. The CDR3 loop spans 13 amino acids. The germline gives CDR1 SSHAT, CDR2 FNYEAQ (reference sequence). DNA for the CDR3: TGTGCCAGCAGCTTGGGACAGCTTGACGAGCAGTACTTC. It specifies CASSLGQLDEQYF.

CDR3 in DNA: TGTGCCAGCAGTCCCATACAAGAGACCCAGTACTTC. This sequence encodes CASSPIQETQYF. The chain couples TRBV12-3 or TRBV12-4 to TRBJ2-5; the D is unclear. The CDR3 runs 12 residues. With 5 bases removed from V and 2 bases from J, the gap between germline ends came to 6 bases.

V is TRBV7-9 and J is TRBJ2-5; D remains ambiguous. Germline values: CDR1 SEHNR, CDR2 FQNEAQ (reference sequence). V was shortened by 5 bases and J by 4 bases, with 8 bases between the two germline ends. The CDR3 is 12 amino acids. The CDR3: CASSATLETQYF. In DNA, the CDR3 is TGTGCCAGCAGCGCCACCCTAGAGACCCAGTACTTC.

V and J are TRBV9 and TRBJ2-5; D assignment may be TRBD1 or TRBD2 (6 bases each). The CDR3 consists of 14 residues. CDR1 is SGDLS, CDR2 YYNGEE, per germline. V was trimmed by 0 bases and J by 5 bases, leaving 11 bases between them. The CDR3 nucleotides read TGTGCCAGCAGCGTAGCGGGGGCGGGGGAGACCCAGTACTTC. Translating it yields CASSVAGAGETQYF.

This chain links TRBV9 with TRBJ1-1, with D tentatively TRBD1 (6 bases). Trimming shortened V by 4 bases and J by 13 bases, and 11 bases separated the two germline ends. Germline lookup yields CDR1 SGDLS and CDR2 YYNGEE. The CDR3 runs 10 residues. CDR3 residues: CASSPQQGFF. The CDR3 DNA reads TGTGCCAGCAGCCCCCAACAGGGTTTCTTT.

The rearrangement uses TRBV2 and TRBJ2-7; D unclear. V was clipped by 2 bases and J by 4 bases, with 6 bases between them. Germline loops: CDR1 SNHLY, CDR2 FYNNEI. CDR3 length equals 12 residues. CDR3 bases: TGTGCCAGCAGTGAATCAGGATACGAGCAGTACTTC. Encoded protein: CASSESGYEQYF.

In DNA, the CDR3 is TGTGCCAGCAGTTCGGGGGGGCACGAGCAGTACTTC. Translated: CASSSGGHEQYF. V is TRBV12-3 or TRBV12-4 and J is TRBJ2-7; the match to TRBD2 covers 8 bases. This CDR3 comprises 12 residues. The J segment lost 5 bases and the V segment lost 4 bases, leaving 1 base of the junction unmatched.

The chain uses TRBV12-3 or TRBV12-4 and TRBJ1-2; D gene uncertain. The CDR3 spans 12 residues. V was pared by 3 bases and J by 5 bases, with 7 bases between. The CDR3 sequence: CASSFPRYGYTF. In DNA form, the CDR3 reads TGTGCCAGCAGTTTTCCGCGGTATGGCTACACCTTC.

The CDR3 DNA is TGCGCCAGCAGCCAAGACCAGACGACAGGAACTGAAGCTTTCTTT. Protein: CASSQDQTTGTEAFF. The chain has TRBV4-1 and TRBJ1-1; D is perhaps TRBD1 (6 bases). The CDR3 consists of 15 residues. The germline V and J ends were trimmed by 0 bases and 5 bases, with 13 bases remaining between them. The germline gives CDR1 MGHRA, CDR2 YSYEKL.

The chain couples TRBV20-1 to TRBJ2-3, with TRBD2 matching over 12 bases. V was clipped by 0 bases and J by 6 bases; unmatched bases: 4. The CDR3 consists of 15 residues. The germline V gene encodes CDR1 DFQATT and CDR2 SNEGSKA (reference sequence). CDR3 region: CSARETSGGRDTQYF. CDR3 DNA sequence: TGCAGTGCTAGAGAGACTAGCGGGGGACGGGATACGCAGTATTTT.

The chain uses TRBV27 and TRBJ1-2; 7 bases line up with TRBD1. V dropped 5 bases and J dropped 4; count of bases not matched to a gene: 4. Germline V gene lookup returns CDR1 MNHEY and CDR2 SMNVEV (reference sequence). This CDR3 spans 13 amino acids. CDR3 protein: CASSPQGGYGYTF. DNA for the CDR3: TGTGCCAGCAGTCCGCAGGGGGGCTATGGCTACACCTTC.

This rearrangement joins TRBV15 to TRBJ2-5, with TRBD2 as a possible D gene (6 bases). The V end lost 5 bases, the J end lost 1 base, and 14 bases lay between the germline ends. This CDR3 has 15 amino acids. Germline assignment: CDR1 LNHNV and CDR2 YYDKDF (reference sequence). CDR3 in DNA: TGTGCCACCAGCCTTCCCGGGAGACCCCAAGAGACCCAGTACTTC. Translation gives CATSLPGRPQETQYF.

CDR3 DNA: TGTGCCAGCAGTGACAGGGGAGTCAAGCCCCAGCATTTT. Its translation is CASSDRGVKPQHF. The J gene is TRBJ1-5, the V gene TRBV25-1; a weak D match, TRBD1 (6 bases). This CDR3 comprises 13 residues. Germline CDR1 is MGHDK and CDR2 is SYGVNS. The V end lost 3 bases, the J end lost 8 bases, and 11 bases lay between the germline ends.

CDR3: CASSPGTGGLETQYF. DNA for the CDR3: TGTGCCAGCAGTCCCGGGACAGGGGGATTAGAGACCCAGTACTTC. The chain links TRBV12-3 or TRBV12-4 to TRBJ2-5; 11 positions match TRBD1. This CDR3 region has 15 residues. Trimming cost V 5 bases and J 4 bases; bases outside gene matches: 6.